A single sample gave rise to the 11 T cell receptor beta chains below, sequenced in a study of T-cell reconstitution after alpha-beta-depleted transplantation in children. Using unique molecular identifiers, the investigators prepared the TCRbeta library. TCRdb re-derived calls from the PCR reads in MiXCR, one entry per CDR3 protein. The sample lists 200,000 to 250,000 distinct CDR3 sequences; 8% to 10% were seen once. The source was PBMCs from the stem cell graft donor, collected from the stem cell graft. The receptors originated from a human donor who donated a stem cell graft to a child with acute lymphoblastic leukemia.

This clonotype was counted only a few times. The chain carries TRBV24-1 and TRBJ1-2; D uncertain. Trimming cost V 2 bases and J 3 bases, with 18 bases left between them. This CDR3 is 17 amino acids long. Germline CDR1 reads KGHDR; CDR2 reads SFDVKD. CDR3 nucleotide sequence: TGTGCCACCAGTGATTCCCCTTTGGTACCACCCCACTATGGCTACACCTTC. This sequence encodes CATSDSPLVPPHYGYTF.

This clonotype has a handful of counts. The chain uses TRBV12-3 or TRBV12-4 and TRBJ1-2; D gene ambiguous. Deletions cut 6 bases from V and 6 bases from J, with 17 bases between. CDR3 size: 14 residues. CDR3 loop: CASRGRALWDGYTF. The CDR3 coding sequence is TGTGCCAGCAGGGGGAGGGCCCTCTGGGATGGCTACACCTTC.

This clonotype has only a few counts. The chain carries TRBV7-9 and TRBJ1-4; D is perhaps TRBD1 (6 bases). CDR3 size: 13 residues. The ends were cut back, 5 bases at V and 5 bases at J, with 9 bases in the middle. Germline CDR1 reads SEHNR; CDR2 reads FQNEAQ (reference sequence). The CDR3 bases are TGTGCCAGCAGCAGGGGGTCAAATGAAAAACTGTTTTTT. Amino acids: CASSRGSNEKLFF. Drawing the rest from reference TRBV7-9 and TRBJ1-4, the complete variable domain is DTGVSQNPRHKITKRGQNVTFRCDPISEHNRLYWYRQTLGQGPEFLTYFQNEAQLEKSRLLSDRFSAERPKGSFSTLEIQRTEQGDSAMYLCASSRGSNEKLFFGSGTQLSVL.

The chain joins TRBV7-2 to TRBJ2-7, with TRBD2 matching 11 bases. Germline values: CDR1 SGHTA, CDR2 FQGNSA. The CDR3 consists of 17 residues. Trimming cost V 3 bases and J 3 bases; bases outside gene matches: 10. DNA of the CDR3: TGTGCCAGCAGCTTCACTAGCGGGGGTCAAAGCCTCTACGAGCAGTACTTC. This codes for CASSFTSGGQSLYEQYF.

The chain carries TRBV3-1 and TRBJ1-2; D is undetermined. V was pared by 0 bases and J by 8 bases, with 19 bases between. The CDR3 extends over 16 amino acids. Germline CDR1 and CDR2: LGHDT and YNNKEL (reference sequence). DNA for the CDR3: TGTGCCAGCAGCCAAGATCTTACAGCCGTGTCGAGCGGCTACACCTTC. Translating gives CASSQDLTAVSSGYTF.

This clonotype has a handful of counts. The V and J genes are TRBV28 and TRBJ2-1; the match to TRBD2 covers 9 bases. Germline lookup yields CDR1 MDHEN and CDR2 SYDVKM. The CDR3 consists of 16 residues. Germline trimming cut 5 bases from V and 5 bases from J; bases unmatched to any gene: 10. The CDR3 region has the DNA TGTGCCAGCAGTCCCTATAGCGGGGGCGCACACAATGAGCAGTTCTTC. Its translation: CASSPYSGGAHNEQFF.

This clonotype was counted ten times or more. The rearrangement uses TRBV12-3 or TRBV12-4 and TRBJ1-5, with TRBD1 as a possible D gene (6 bases). The CDR3 has 15 amino acids. Trimming removed 9 bases at V and 2 bases at J, with 17 bases between. The CDR3 loop is CASRIGGGGNQPQHF. DNA of the CDR3: TGTGCCAGTAGGATAGGGGGAGGGGGCAATCAGCCCCAGCATTTT.

In its sample, this clonotype was seen many times. The CDR3 spells CASTWGQLSYEQYF. The CDR3 coding sequence is TGTGCCAGCACTTGGGGACAGCTCTCCTACGAGCAGTACTTC. This chain uses TRBV12-3 or TRBV12-4 with TRBJ2-7; 7 nucleotides line up with TRBD1. V was clipped by 7 bases and J by 0 bases; unmatched bases: 6. The CDR3 has 14 amino acids.

J is TRBJ1-1 and V is TRBV6-1, with D unresolved. This CDR3 comprises 15 residues. Germline CDR1 reads MNHNS; CDR2 reads SASEGT. Trimming shortened V by 1 base and J by 1 base, and 10 bases separated the two germline ends. The CDR3 loop reads CASSEGGSGNTEAFF. The CDR3 coding sequence is TGTGCCAGCAGTGAAGGCGGGAGCGGGAACACTGAAGCTTTCTTT.

This clonotype turned up a few times. This chain links TRBV5-1 with TRBJ1-1, with D perhaps TRBD1 (5 bases). CDR1 is SGHRS, CDR2 YFSETQ, per germline. CDR3 size: 14 residues. The germline V and J ends were trimmed by 0 bases and 8 bases, with 14 bases remaining between them. This chain's CDR3 is CASSLGQNLKEAFF. The CDR3 DNA reads as TGCGCCAGCAGCTTGGGACAGAACCTTAAGGAAGCTTTCTTT. Combining the CDR3 with reference TRBV5-1 and TRBJ1-1 gives the whole variable domain KAGVTQTPRYLIKTRGQQVTLSCSPISGHRSVSWYQQTPGQGLQFLFEYFSETQRNKGNFPGRFSGRQFSNSRSEMNVSTLELGDSALYLCASSLGQNLKEAFFGQGTRLTVV.

The CDR3 loop is CSARWTGERTEAFF. CDR3 DNA sequence: TGCAGTGCTAGATGGACAGGGGAACGCACTGAAGCTTTCTTT. The rearrangement links TRBV20-1 to TRBJ1-1; 9 bases line up with TRBD1. The CDR3 loop spans 14 amino acids. V lost 2 bases to trimming and J lost 4 bases; unmatched junction nucleotides: 5. Germline V gene data show CDR1 as DFQATT and CDR2 as SNEGSKA (reference sequence).